The 25 T cell receptor beta chains in this list originate from one sample, sequenced in a study of blood T cell repertoires in COVID-19. The repertoire was sequenced with immunoSEQ multiplex PCR; TCRdb's copy has only in-frame clones and lacks some. This table has 150,000 to 200,000 clones, approximately 85% appearing once. Sequencing input: peripheral blood. These receptors came from a woman aged 55-69 years with acute or convalescent COVID-19.

Points on this clone: The same CDR3 is also encoded by other DNA sequences in this sample. V usage is TRBV7-2 and J usage is TRBJ1-1, with 7 positions matching TRBD1. Per the germline V gene, CDR1 is SGHTA and CDR2 is FQGNSA. The CDR3 runs 14 residues. With V trimmed by 5 bases and J by 1 base, 4 bases remained unmatched. The DNA of the CDR3 is TGTGCCAGCAGCCCCCGACAGGGGAACACTGAAGCTTTCTTT. This sequence encodes CASSPRQGNTEAFF. Using reference TRBV7-2 and TRBJ1-1 for the parts outside the CDR3, the full variable domain is GAGVSQSPSNKVTEKGKDVELRCDPISGHTALYWYRQSLGQGLEFLIYFQGNSAPDKSGLPSDRFSAERTGGSVSTLTIQRTQQEDSAVYLCASSPRQGNTEAFFGQGTRLTVV.

Only a few counts were recorded for this clone. The J gene is TRBJ1-3, the V gene TRBV9, with 12 bases identical to TRBD1. Germline V gene lookup returns CDR1 SGDLS and CDR2 YYNGEE. V was pared by 3 bases and J by 3 bases, with 7 bases of the junction left unmatched. The CDR3 runs to 17 residues. The CDR3 DNA follows: TGTGCCAGCAGCGAGCCGGGACAGGGGGCTGTTGGAAACACCATATATTTT. It is translated as CASSEPGQGAVGNTIYF.

The V call is TRBV2, the J call TRBJ2-7, with a weak D call TRBD1 (5 bases). V lost 4 bases and J 6 bases, leaving 16 bases between the germline ends. Looked up from germline, CDR1 is SNHLY and CDR2 is FYNNEI. The CDR3 is made up of 14 amino acids. The CDR3 loop reads CASSVAGKGSEQYV. The CDR3 region has the DNA TGTGCCAGCAGTGTGGCAGGGAAAGGTAGCGAGCAGTACGTC.

In this sample, this clone turned up a few times. CDR3 protein: CASSQEAGRGRLAAFF. As DNA, the CDR3 is TGTGCCAGCAGCCAAGAGGCGGGAAGGGGGCGTTTAGCAGCTTTCTTT. The chain combines TRBV3-1 (or the pseudogene TRBV3-2) with TRBJ1-1; the match to TRBD1 covers 7 bases. V was clipped by 0 bases and J by 10 bases; unmatched bases: 14. Germline loops: CDR1 LGHDT, CDR2 YNNKEL (reference sequence). The CDR3 totals 16 residues.

CDR3 region: CASSPLAGDTGELFF. Written as DNA, the CDR3 is TGTGCCAGCTCTCCACTAGCGGGAGATACCGGGGAGCTGTTTTTT. The chain is built from TRBV3-1 (or the pseudogene TRBV3-2) and TRBJ2-2, with TRBD2 matching 11 bases. Looked up from germline, CDR1 is LGHDT and CDR2 is YNNKEL (reference sequence). The J segment lost 5 bases and the V segment lost 8 bases, leaving 7 bases of the junction unmatched. The CDR3 spans 15 residues.

This clone has just one count. V usage is TRBV5-4 and J usage is TRBJ1-2; D not certain. Per the germline V gene, CDR1 is SGHNT and CDR2 is YYREEE (reference sequence). The CDR3 length is 14 residues. V lost 0 bases and J lost 1, with 7 bases in between. CDR3 bases: TGTGCCAGCAGCTTGGCCGTGCGTAACTATGGCTACACCTTC. Protein: CASSLAVRNYGYTF.

The genes are TRBV7-2 and TRBJ1-5, with D uncertain. CDR1 SGHTA and CDR2 FQGNSA come from the germline V gene. V lost 1 base and J 6 bases, leaving 13 bases between the germline ends. The CDR3 loop spans 15 amino acids. DNA of the CDR3: TGTGCCAGCAGCTTAGACGGGCGGGGAAGTCAGCCCCAGCATTTT. It yields the protein CASSLDGRGSQPQHF.

This clone was detected once. The chain combines TRBV11-1 with TRBJ1-5, with 9 bases aligning to TRBD1. V shed 1 base, J shed 7 bases, and the junction held 5 bases outside the gene matches. The V gene's germline CDR1 is SGHAT and CDR2 FQDESV (reference sequence). The CDR3 extends over 15 amino acids. DNA for the CDR3: TGTGCCAGCAGCTTAGGGACAGGGGCTGGACAGCCCCAGCATTTT. Translating it yields CASSLGTGAGQPQHF. The whole variable domain, filled in from reference TRBV11-1 and TRBJ1-5, reads EAEVAQSPRYKITEKSQAVAFWCDPISGHATLYWYRQILGQGPELLVQFQDESVVDDSQLPKDRFSAERLKGVDSTLKIQPAELGDSAMYLCASSLGTGAGQPQHFGDGTRLSIL.

V is TRBV24-1 and J is TRBJ2-3; 9 nucleotides agree with TRBD2. The CDR3 has 15 residues. Germline V gives CDR1 KGHDR, CDR2 SFDVKD. Germline trimming cut 2 bases from V and 6 bases from J; bases unmatched to any gene: 5. CDR3 sequence reads: CATSDSGLAWDTQYF. The CDR3, as DNA: TGTGCCACCAGTGATTCCGGACTAGCGTGGGATACGCAGTATTTT.

This clone has only a few counts. The same CDR3 arises from other DNA sequences in this sample as well. This sequence joins TRBV3-1 (or the pseudogene TRBV3-2) and TRBJ1-5, with D uncertain. The V end lost 0 bases, the J end lost 4 bases, and 4 bases lay between the germline ends. CDR3 length: 13 residues. In germline, CDR1 is LGHDT, CDR2 YNNKEL (reference sequence). Here the CDR3 reads CASSQDRNQPQHF. The CDR3, as DNA: TGTGCCAGCAGCCAAGACAGAAATCAGCCCCAGCATTTT.

This clone was seen just once. The chain uses TRBV30 and TRBJ2-7, with 8 bases aligning to TRBD2. Germline CDR1 GTSNPN, CDR2 SVGIG (reference sequence). The CDR3 is 13 amino acids. V lost 3 bases to trimming and J lost 5 bases; unmatched junction nucleotides: 6. The CDR3 spells CAWRSSGSNEQYV. The CDR3 nucleotides are TGTGCCTGGAGGTCGAGCGGGAGCAACGAGCAGTACGTC.

The J gene is TRBJ2-1, the V gene TRBV24-1; 9 bases match TRBD2. CDR3 length: 17 amino acids. Germline trimming cut 2 bases from V and 3 bases from J; bases unmatched to any gene: 7. CDR1 and CDR2 (germline): KGHDR, SFDVKD. The CDR3 DNA reads as TGTGCCACCAGTGATTCGGGTAGCGGGGGCTTCTACAATGAGCAGTTCTTC. It yields the protein CATSDSGSGGFYNEQFF.

This chain joins TRBV5-8 and TRBJ2-3; 12 positions agree with TRBD2. V dropped 4 bases and J dropped 2; count of bases not matched to a gene: 5. The CDR3 consists of 16 residues. CDR1 and CDR2 from the germline V gene are SGHTS and YDEGEE. CDR3 residues: CASSQTSGGLTDTQYF. CDR3 DNA sequence: TGTGCCAGCAGCCAGACTAGCGGGGGCCTCACAGATACGCAGTATTTT.

Here the CDR3 reads CASSLWGQGLNTEAFF. The CDR3 nucleotides read TGTGCCAGCAGTTTATGGGGACAGGGCCTGAACACTGAAGCTTTCTTT. This sequence joins TRBV27 and TRBJ1-1; 9 nucleotides match TRBD1. The CDR3 length is 16 residues. Germline CDR1 MNHEY, CDR2 SMNVEV (reference sequence). The ends lost 1 base at V and 0 bases at J; junction bases unmatched: 3.

This chain joins TRBV5-4 and TRBJ1-2; 8 nucleotides match TRBD1. V was clipped by 1 base and J by 1 base; unmatched bases: 9. Germline V gene sequence: CDR1 SGHNT, CDR2 YYREEE (reference sequence). The CDR3 totals 17 residues. CDR3: CASSLTTGTGVNYGYTF. CDR3 sequence (DNA): TGTGCCAGCAGCTTGACAACCGGGACAGGTGTTAACTATGGCTACACCTTC.

The gene calls are TRBV30 and TRBJ1-4; 11 nucleotides line up with TRBD1. Germline CDR1 reads GTSNPN; CDR2 reads SVGIG (reference sequence). The CDR3 covers 15 residues. With V trimmed by 0 bases and J by 10 bases, 7 bases remained unmatched. CDR3 DNA: TGTGCCTGGAGTGTTTCCGGGACAGGGGGGAGAAAACTGTTTTTT. This sequence encodes CAWSVSGTGGRKLFF.

The V gene is TRBV5-5, the J gene TRBJ2-2; D may be TRBD1 (6 bases). Trimming left V 0 bases short and J 4 bases short, with 10 bases between. The V gene's germline CDR1 is SGHKS and CDR2 YYEKEE (reference sequence). The CDR3 contains 15 residues. The CDR3 DNA reads TGTGCCAGCAGCTTGGTCAGGGGCGGCACCGGGGAGCTGTTTTTT. Its protein is CASSLVRGGTGELFF.

This clone is a singleton in its sample. V and J are TRBV28 and TRBJ2-6; D may be TRBD1 (6 bases). Per germline, CDR1 MDHEN and CDR2 SYDVKM. V lost 7 bases to trimming and J lost 0 bases, with 19 bases between them. The CDR3 length is 18 residues. The CDR3 here is CASTPLPGHLSGANVLTF. Written as DNA, the CDR3 is TGTGCCAGCACCCCTTTGCCGGGACATCTCTCTGGGGCCAACGTCCTGACTTTC.

In its sample, this clone was seen a few times. The same CDR3 also results from other DNA sequences found in this sample. The chain joins TRBV27 to TRBJ1-6, with 9 bases matching TRBD1. Germline V gene data show CDR1 as MNHEY and CDR2 as SMNVEV (reference sequence). The junction had 0 bases not matched to a gene; V was cut back by 3 bases and J by 6 bases. The CDR3 runs 14 residues. DNA for the CDR3: TGTGCCAGCAGTTTGGACAGGGGTAATTCACCCCTCCACTTT. This sequence encodes CASSLDRGNSPLHF.

This chain links TRBV14 with TRBJ1-2, with 7 bases matching TRBD1. This CDR3 has 15 amino acids. Germline V gives CDR1 SGHDN, CDR2 FVKESK. The V and J ends lost 0 bases and 4 bases, in that order; junction bases with no gene match: 5. CDR3 nucleotides: TGTGCCAGCAGCCAAGATACCCGGACAGGCTATGGCTACACCTTC. This sequence encodes CASSQDTRTGYGYTF.

The chain employs TRBV29-1 and TRBJ2-1, with TRBD2 as a possible D gene (5 bases). The CDR3 is 17 amino acids. Trimming cost V 4 bases and J 0 bases, with 19 bases left between them. The germline gives CDR1 SQVTM, CDR2 ANQGSEA. CDR3 nucleotides: TGCAGCGTTGTCTCGTTAGGCGGGCCCCGCTCCTACAATGAGCAGTTCTTC. It specifies CSVVSLGGPRSYNEQFF.

CDR3 in DNA: TGTGCCAGCAGCCGCCCCGACAGGGAGGCCGGGGAGCTGTTTTTT. Its translation is CASSRPDREAGELFF. V and J are TRBV7-9 and TRBJ2-2, with a tentative D call TRBD1 (7 bases). Trimming left V 5 bases short and J 6 bases short, with 16 bases between. CDR1 and CDR2 (germline): SEHNR, FQNEAQ (reference sequence). The CDR3 consists of 15 residues. Full variable domain (missing parts from reference TRBV7-9 and TRBJ2-2): DTGVSQNPRHKITKRGQNVTFRCDPISEHNRLYWYRQTLGQGPEFLTYFQNEAQLEKSRLLSDRFSAERPKGSFSTLEIQRTEQGDSAMYLCASSRPDREAGELFFGEGSRLTVL.

This chain uses TRBV4-1 with TRBJ2-7; maybe TRBD1 (5 bases). Per the germline V gene, CDR1 is MGHRA and CDR2 is YSYEKL. The CDR3 totals 15 residues. V was clipped by 1 base and J by 3 bases, with 13 bases between them. The CDR3 coding sequence is TGCGCCAGCAGCCAAGTAGTGAGACAGAACTACGAGCAGTACTTC. Translating it yields CASSQVVRQNYEQYF.

The chain joins TRBV19 to TRBJ2-5; TRBD1 might be the D (6 bases). CDR3 length: 18 residues. Per germline, CDR1 LNHDA and CDR2 SQIVND (reference sequence). V was trimmed by 6 bases and J by 1 base, leaving 24 bases between them. The CDR3 bases are TGTGCCAGTAGCCGTGAATCAGTTCGGACAGCTCCCCAAGAGACCCAGTACTTC. Protein product: CASSRESVRTAPQETQYF.

This chain uses TRBV10-3 with TRBJ2-1; unclear D gene. Germline loops: CDR1 ENHRY, CDR2 SYGVKD. Trimming pared 6 bases from V and 4 bases from J, leaving 7 bases between. This CDR3 has 12 amino acids. The CDR3 DNA reads TGTGCCATCAGCGAGCTATACAATGAGCAGTTCTTC. As protein: CAISELYNEQFF.